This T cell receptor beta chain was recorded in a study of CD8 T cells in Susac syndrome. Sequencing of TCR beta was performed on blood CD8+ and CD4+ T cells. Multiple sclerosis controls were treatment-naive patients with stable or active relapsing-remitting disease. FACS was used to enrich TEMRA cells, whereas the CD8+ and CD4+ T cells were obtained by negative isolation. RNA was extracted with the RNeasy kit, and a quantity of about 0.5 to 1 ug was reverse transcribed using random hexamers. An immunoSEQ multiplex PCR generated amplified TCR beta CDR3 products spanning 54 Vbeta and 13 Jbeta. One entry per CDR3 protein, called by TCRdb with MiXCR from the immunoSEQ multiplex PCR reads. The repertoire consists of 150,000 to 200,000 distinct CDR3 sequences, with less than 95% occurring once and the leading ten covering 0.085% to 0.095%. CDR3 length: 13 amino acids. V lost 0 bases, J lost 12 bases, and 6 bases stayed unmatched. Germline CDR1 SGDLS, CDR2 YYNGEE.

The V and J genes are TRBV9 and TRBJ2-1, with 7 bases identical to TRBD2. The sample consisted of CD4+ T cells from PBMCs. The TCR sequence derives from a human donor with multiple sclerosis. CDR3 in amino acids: CASSVEERDGQFF. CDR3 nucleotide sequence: TGTGCCAGCAGCGTAGAGGAGCGGGATGGGCAGTTCTTC.